These 17 T cell receptor beta chains were all obtained from the same sample, sequenced in a study of blood T cell repertoires in COVID-19 (dated by TCRdb to the early 2020s). Library construction relied on the immunoSEQ multiplex PCR assay. This immuneACCESS table, as held by TCRdb, lists in-frame sequences with V and J called but not all clones. Of the missing ones, under half trace to an unresolved V gene in checked studies; the others have no known cause. The sample data list around 170,000 clones, and approximately 80% of these were observed just once. About an eighth of the sample rests with the top ten. Sequencing was performed on PBMCs or T cells enriched from blood (not recorded which). The source is a middle-aged man who had recovered from COVID-19.

V and J are TRBV29-1 and TRBJ1-1; D may be TRBD1 (6 bases). The CDR3 runs to 11 residues. The V end was cut by 7 bases, the J end by 1 base, with 7 bases between. Germline assignment: CDR1 SQVTM and CDR2 ANQGSEA. In nucleotides, the CDR3 is TGCAGCGGGGGACAGAACACTGAAGCTTTCTTT. Translating gives CSGGQNTEAFF.

The V call is TRBV30, the J call TRBJ1-1; D is undetermined. With 5 bases removed from V and 3 bases from J, the gap between germline ends came to 13 bases. The CDR3 spans 13 residues. CDR1 and CDR2 from the germline V gene are GTSNPN and SVGIG (reference sequence). CDR3 region: CAWGRGGDTEAFF. The CDR3 DNA sequence: TGTGCCTGGGGACGCGGCGGGGACACTGAAGCTTTCTTT. The whole variable domain, remainder taken from reference TRBV30 and TRBJ1-1, is SQTIHQWPATLVQPVGSPLSLECTVEGTSNPNLYWYRQAAGRGLQLLFYSVGIGQISSEVPQNLSASRPQDRQFILSSKKLLLSDSGFYLCAWGRGGDTEAFFGQGTRLTVV.

V usage is TRBV2 and J usage is TRBJ1-5; the match to TRBD1 covers 7 bases. Unmatched junction bases numbered 8, after V lost 6 bases and J lost 3 bases. The germline gives CDR1 SNHLY, CDR2 FYNNEI. This CDR3 has 15 amino acids. The CDR3 reads CASRPQGYFNQPQHF. The CDR3 DNA follows: TGTGCCAGCAGGCCACAGGGGTATTTCAATCAGCCCCAGCATTTT.

V usage is TRBV12-3 or TRBV12-4 and J usage is TRBJ1-1; tentative D call: TRBD1 (6 bases). V lost 4 bases and J 8 bases, leaving 14 bases between the germline ends. The CDR3 spans 13 residues. Written as DNA, the CDR3 is TGTGCCAGCAGTTCAAGGACAGTGTTCGAAGCTTTCTTT. Protein sequence: CASSSRTVFEAFF.

The CDR3 DNA follows: TGTGCCAGCAGCCAAGTGCCGGGACAGCCTAATTCACCCCTCCACTTT. It translates to CASSQVPGQPNSPLHF. The genes are TRBV4-2 and TRBJ1-6; TRBD1 agrees at 7 bases. The CDR3 is 16 amino acids. V lost 1 base, J lost 6 bases, and 6 bases stayed unmatched. From germline, CDR1 is LGHNA and CDR2 YNFKEQ.

This sequence joins TRBV18 and TRBJ1-3, with 8 bases that match TRBD1. The CDR3 spans 16 residues. V lost 6 bases, J lost 4 bases, and 11 bases stayed unmatched. Germline loops: CDR1 KGHSH, CDR2 LQKENI. The CDR3 spells CASSRFQGAEGNTIYF. CDR3 nucleotide sequence: TGTGCCAGCTCGCGCTTCCAGGGGGCGGAAGGAAACACCATATATTTT.

The V and J genes are TRBV10-3 and TRBJ2-3; D might be TRBD1 (8 bases). The V gene lost 2 bases and the J gene lost 4 bases, with 13 bases spanning the gap. CDR1 and CDR2 (germline): ENHRY, SYGVKD. This CDR3 is 15 amino acids long. The CDR3 protein is CAISETGGASDTQYF. CDR3 bases: TGTGCCATCAGTGAGACAGGGGGGGCCTCAGATACGCAGTATTTT.

As concerns this clone: At the DNA level, this CDR3 is encoded by other sequences in the same sample as well. V gene TRBV5-1 combines with J gene TRBJ1-1; 9 bases agree with TRBD1. This CDR3 spans 13 amino acids. Germline V gene sequence: CDR1 SGHRS, CDR2 YFSETQ. V dropped 5 bases and J dropped 2; count of bases not matched to a gene: 1. DNA for the CDR3: TGCGCCAGCAGGGGACAGGGAAACACTGAAGCTTTCTTT. It yields the protein CASRGQGNTEAFF. The whole variable domain, filled in from reference TRBV5-1 and TRBJ1-1, reads KAGVTQTPRYLIKTRGQQVTLSCSPISGHRSVSWYQQTPGQGLQFLFEYFSETQRNKGNFPGRFSGRQFSNSRSEMNVSTLELGDSALYLCASRGQGNTEAFFGQGTRLTVV.

The CDR3 loop reads CASQATGVSYNSPLHF. CDR3 bases: TGTGCCAGCCAGGCCACGGGGGTATCCTATAATTCACCCCTCCACTTT. The V and J genes are TRBV3-1 (or the pseudogene TRBV3-2) and TRBJ1-6, with D tentatively TRBD1 (5 bases). Trimming removed 8 bases at V and 1 base at J, with 15 bases between. The CDR3 is 16 residues long. Germline CDR1 is LGHDT and CDR2 is YNNKEL (reference sequence).

This clone has just one count. The V gene is TRBV24-1, the J gene TRBJ1-1, with TRBD1 matching over 7 bases. Germline V gene lookup returns CDR1 KGHDR and CDR2 SFDVKD. The CDR3 is 14 residues long. V was clipped by 0 bases and J by 4 bases; unmatched bases: 1. The CDR3 region has the DNA TGTGCCACCAGTGATTTGAGACAGGGCACTGAAGCTTTCTTT. Protein sequence: CATSDLRQGTEAFF.

The chain uses TRBV20-1 and TRBJ2-7, with 12 bases fitting TRBD2. CDR3 length: 17 residues. J gave up 6 bases and V 3 bases, and 15 bases lay outside the gene matches. Per the germline V gene, CDR1 is DFQATT and CDR2 is SNEGSKA (reference sequence). CDR3: CSASKTSGGHQGGEQYF. DNA for the CDR3: TGCAGTGCTAGTAAGACTAGCGGGGGCCATCAAGGTGGCGAGCAGTACTTC.

The chain carries TRBV18 and TRBJ1-1, with 10 bases lining up with TRBD1. The V gene's germline CDR1 is KGHSH and CDR2 LQKENI. This CDR3 contains 14 residues. The V and J ends lost 3 bases and 11 bases, in that order; junction bases with no gene match: 9. The CDR3 DNA sequence: TGTGCCAGCTCACCTTTAGGACAGGGGGAAAACGCTTTCTTT. Protein product: CASSPLGQGENAFF.

The gene calls are TRBV11-1 and TRBJ2-7; D is unclear. The CDR3 contains 10 residues. V was shortened by 5 bases and J by 10 bases, with 9 bases between the two germline ends. Germline V gene sequence: CDR1 SGHAT, CDR2 FQDESV (reference sequence). CDR3 in DNA: TGTGCCAGCAGCGGCCGGGTCCAGTACTTC. Protein sequence: CASSGRVQYF.

This CDR3 is CSATVNEQFF. CDR3 coding DNA: TGCAGTGCTACGGTGAATGAGCAGTTCTTC. The chain is built from TRBV20-1 and TRBJ2-1; no firm D call. V shed 4 bases and J shed 7 bases, with 5 bases lying between them. The CDR3 runs 10 residues. Germline V gene data show CDR1 as DFQATT and CDR2 as SNEGSKA (reference sequence).

The V and J genes are TRBV7-2 and TRBJ1-3; 8 positions agree with TRBD1. The CDR3 loop spans 15 amino acids. The germline gives CDR1 SGHTA, CDR2 FQGNSA. Unmatched junction bases numbered 9, after V lost 10 bases and J lost 1 base. CDR3: CATAGQAKSGNTIYF. The DNA for the CDR3 is TGTGCCACAGCGGGACAGGCTAAGTCTGGAAACACCATATATTTT.

The rearrangement joins TRBV6-1 to TRBJ1-5; D is undetermined. There are 14 residues in the CDR3. V was pared by 3 bases and J by 0 bases, with 6 bases between. Germline CDR1 is MNHNS and CDR2 is SASEGT. CDR3 sequence: CASSEGLSNQPQHF. The CDR3 DNA is TGTGCCAGCAGTGAGGGCCTTAGCAATCAGCCCCAGCATTTT.

V is TRBV12-3 or TRBV12-4 and J is TRBJ1-1; D may be TRBD1 (5 bases). V gave up 7 bases and J gave up 5 bases, with 14 bases separating them. This CDR3 is 13 amino acids long. The CDR3 sequence is CASKAGGWTEAFF. CDR3 sequence (DNA): TGTGCCAGCAAAGCGGGGGGTTGGACTGAAGCTTTCTTT.